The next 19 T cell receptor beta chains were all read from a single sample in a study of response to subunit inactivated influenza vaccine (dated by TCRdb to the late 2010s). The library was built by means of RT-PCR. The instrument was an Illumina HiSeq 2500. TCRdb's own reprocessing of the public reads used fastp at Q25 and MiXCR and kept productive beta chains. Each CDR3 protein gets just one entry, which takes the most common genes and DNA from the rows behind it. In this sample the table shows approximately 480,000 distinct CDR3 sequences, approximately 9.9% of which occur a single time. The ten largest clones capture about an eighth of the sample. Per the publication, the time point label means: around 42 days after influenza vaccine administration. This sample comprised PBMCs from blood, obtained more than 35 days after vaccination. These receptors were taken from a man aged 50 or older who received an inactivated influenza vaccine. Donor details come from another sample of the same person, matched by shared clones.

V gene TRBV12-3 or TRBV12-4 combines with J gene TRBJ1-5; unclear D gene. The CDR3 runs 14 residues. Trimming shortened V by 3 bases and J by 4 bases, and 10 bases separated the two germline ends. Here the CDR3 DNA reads TGTGCCAGCAGTTTGGGAGCCACGAATCAGCCCCAGCATTTT. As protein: CASSLGATNQPQHF.

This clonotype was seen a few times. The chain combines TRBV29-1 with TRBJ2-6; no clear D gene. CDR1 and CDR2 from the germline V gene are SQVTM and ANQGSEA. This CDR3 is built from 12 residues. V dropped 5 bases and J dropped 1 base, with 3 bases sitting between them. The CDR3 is CSVSSGANVLTF. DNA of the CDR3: TGCAGCGTTTCTTCTGGGGCCAACGTCCTGACTTTC.

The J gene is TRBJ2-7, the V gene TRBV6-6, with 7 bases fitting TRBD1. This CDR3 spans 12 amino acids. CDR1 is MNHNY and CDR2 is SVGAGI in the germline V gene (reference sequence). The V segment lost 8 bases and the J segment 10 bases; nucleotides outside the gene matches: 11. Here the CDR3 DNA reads TGTGCCAGCGGGCCGGGACAGCTCGATCAGTACTTC. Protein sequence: CASGPGQLDQYF.

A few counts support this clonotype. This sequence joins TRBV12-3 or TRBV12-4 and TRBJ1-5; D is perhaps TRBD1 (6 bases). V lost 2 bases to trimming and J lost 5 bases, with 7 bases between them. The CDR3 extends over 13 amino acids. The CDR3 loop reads CASSLRGYQPQHF. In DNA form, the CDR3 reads TGTGCCAGCAGTTTAAGGGGGTATCAGCCCCAGCATTTT.

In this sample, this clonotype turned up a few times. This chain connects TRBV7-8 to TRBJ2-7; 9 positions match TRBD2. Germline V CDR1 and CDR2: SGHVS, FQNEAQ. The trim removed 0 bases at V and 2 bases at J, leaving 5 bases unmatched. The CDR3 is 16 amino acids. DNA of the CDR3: TGTGCCAGCAGCTTAGCCCTAGCGGGGACACCCTACGAGCAGTACTTC. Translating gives CASSLALAGTPYEQYF.

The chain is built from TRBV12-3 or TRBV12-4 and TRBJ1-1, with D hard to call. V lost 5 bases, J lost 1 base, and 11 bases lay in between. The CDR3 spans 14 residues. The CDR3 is CASSTRTANTEAFF. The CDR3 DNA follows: TGTGCCAGCAGTACCCGGACGGCGAACACTGAAGCTTTCTTT.

CDR3 sequence reads: CASSQRVVNTEAFF. DNA for the CDR3: TGTGCCAGCAGCCAGAGGGTTGTGAACACTGAAGCTTTCTTT. This chain links TRBV3-1 with TRBJ1-1; D gene uncertain. Germline CDR1 reads LGHDT; CDR2 reads YNNKEL (reference sequence). The CDR3 has 14 amino acids. Trimming pared 3 bases from V and 0 bases from J, leaving 8 bases between.

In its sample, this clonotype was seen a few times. CDR3: CSASYRGGQETQYF. The CDR3 nucleotides read TGCAGTGCTAGCTATAGAGGGGGCCAAGAGACCCAGTACTTC. The chain carries TRBV20-1 and TRBJ2-5; TRBD1 is a possible D gene (6 bases). CDR1 is DFQATT, CDR2 SNEGSKA, per germline (reference sequence). Trimming stripped 3 bases from V and 1 base from J, with 12 bases between. The CDR3 spans 14 residues.

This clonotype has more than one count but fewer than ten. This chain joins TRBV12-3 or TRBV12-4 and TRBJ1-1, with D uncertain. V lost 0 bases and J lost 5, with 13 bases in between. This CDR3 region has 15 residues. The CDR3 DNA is TGTGCCAGCAGTTTAGCGTCGGTCAGGCGGACTGAAGCTTTCTTT. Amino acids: CASSLASVRRTEAFF.

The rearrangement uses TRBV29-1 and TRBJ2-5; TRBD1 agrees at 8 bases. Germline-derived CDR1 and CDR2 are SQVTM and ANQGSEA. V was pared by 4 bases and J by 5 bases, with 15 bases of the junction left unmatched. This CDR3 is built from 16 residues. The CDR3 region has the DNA TGCAGCGTTGTACCCTCTGACAGGGGTTACTGGGAGACCCAGTACTTC. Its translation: CSVVPSDRGYWETQYF. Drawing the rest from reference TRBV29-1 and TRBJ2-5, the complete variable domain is SAVISQKPSRDICQRGTSLTIQCQVDSQVTMMFWYRQQPGQSLTLIATANQGSEATYESGFVIDKFPISRPNLTFSTLTVSNMSPEDSSIYLCSVVPSDRGYWETQYFGPGTRLLVL.

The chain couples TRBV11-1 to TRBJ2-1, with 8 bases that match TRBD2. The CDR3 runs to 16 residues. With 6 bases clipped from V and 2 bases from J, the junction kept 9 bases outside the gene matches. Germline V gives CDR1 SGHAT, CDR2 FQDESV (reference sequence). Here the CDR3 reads CASSRRAGVTYNEQFF. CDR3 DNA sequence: TGTGCCAGCAGTAGACGAGCGGGAGTCACCTACAATGAGCAGTTCTTC.

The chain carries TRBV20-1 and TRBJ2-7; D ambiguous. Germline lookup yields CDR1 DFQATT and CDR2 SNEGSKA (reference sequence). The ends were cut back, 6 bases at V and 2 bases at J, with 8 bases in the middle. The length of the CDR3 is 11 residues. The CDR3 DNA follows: TGCAGTGCCTGCACCACCTACGAGCAGTACTTC. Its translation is CSACTTYEQYF.

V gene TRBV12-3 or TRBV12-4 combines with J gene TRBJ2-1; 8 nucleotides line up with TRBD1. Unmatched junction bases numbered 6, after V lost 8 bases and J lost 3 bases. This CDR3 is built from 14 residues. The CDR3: CASRVTGVYNEQFF. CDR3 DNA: TGTGCCAGCCGGGTGACAGGGGTCTACAATGAGCAGTTCTTC.

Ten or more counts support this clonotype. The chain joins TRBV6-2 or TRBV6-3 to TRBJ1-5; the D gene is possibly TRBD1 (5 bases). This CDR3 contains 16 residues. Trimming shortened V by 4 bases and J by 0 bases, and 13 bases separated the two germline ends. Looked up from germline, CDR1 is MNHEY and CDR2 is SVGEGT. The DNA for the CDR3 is TGTGCCAGCAGTTCGGGGCAGATACATAGCAATCAGCCCCAGCATTTT. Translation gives CASSSGQIHSNQPQHF.

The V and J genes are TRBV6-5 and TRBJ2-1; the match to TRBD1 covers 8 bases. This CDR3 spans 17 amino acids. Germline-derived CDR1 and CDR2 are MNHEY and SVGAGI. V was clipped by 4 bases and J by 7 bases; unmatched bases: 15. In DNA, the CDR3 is TGTGCCAGCAGTTCTCCTTCCCCGGGACAGGATTTGAATGAGCAGTTCTTC. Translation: CASSSPSPGQDLNEQFF.

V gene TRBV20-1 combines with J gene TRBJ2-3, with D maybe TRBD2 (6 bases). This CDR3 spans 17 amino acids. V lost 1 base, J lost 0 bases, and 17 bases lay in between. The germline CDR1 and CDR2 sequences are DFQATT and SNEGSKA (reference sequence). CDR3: CSARVRLGDSSTDTQYF. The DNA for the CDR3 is TGCAGTGCTAGAGTAAGACTGGGGGACTCTAGCACAGATACGCAGTATTTT.

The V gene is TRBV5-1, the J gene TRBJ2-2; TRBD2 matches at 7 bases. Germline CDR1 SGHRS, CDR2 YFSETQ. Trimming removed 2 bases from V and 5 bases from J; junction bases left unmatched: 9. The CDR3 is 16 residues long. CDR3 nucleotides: TGCGCCAGCAGCTTATTTTCGGCGGGAGATACCGGGGAGCTGTTTTTT. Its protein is CASSLFSAGDTGELFF.

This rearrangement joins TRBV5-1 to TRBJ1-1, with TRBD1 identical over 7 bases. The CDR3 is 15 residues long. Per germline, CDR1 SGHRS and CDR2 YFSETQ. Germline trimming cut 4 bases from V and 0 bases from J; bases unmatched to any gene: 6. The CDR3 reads CASSMTGTVNTEAFF. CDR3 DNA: TGCGCCAGCAGCATGACCGGGACAGTGAACACTGAAGCTTTCTTT. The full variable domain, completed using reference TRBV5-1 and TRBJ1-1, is KAGVTQTPRYLIKTRGQQVTLSCSPISGHRSVSWYQQTPGQGLQFLFEYFSETQRNKGNFPGRFSGRQFSNSRSEMNVSTLELGDSALYLCASSMTGTVNTEAFFGQGTRLTVV.

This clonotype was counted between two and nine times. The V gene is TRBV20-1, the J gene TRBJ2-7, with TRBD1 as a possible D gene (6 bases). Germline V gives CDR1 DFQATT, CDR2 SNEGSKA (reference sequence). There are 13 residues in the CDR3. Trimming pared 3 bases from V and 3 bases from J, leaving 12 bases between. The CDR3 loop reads CSASDRLNYEQYF. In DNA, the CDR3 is TGCAGTGCTAGCGACAGGTTAAACTACGAGCAGTACTTC.